The 13 T cell receptor beta chains below all came from one sample that was sequenced in a study of tumor and adjacent non-tumor tissue in lung cancer. Three rounds of nested PCR, following a modified ARM-PCR protocol, produced the TCRbeta library. TCRdb reanalysed the multiplex PCR reads using MiXCR and keeps one entry per CDR3 protein. The sample lists about 48,000 distinct CDR3 sequences, 60% to 65% occurring once. No cell sorting was done before RNA was extracted from the tissue. Distant lung tissue was collected more than 3 cm away from the tumor edge. Specimen: distant non-tumor lung tissue. The receptors were gathered from a woman in her 70s with non-small cell lung cancer.

Comments on this clonotype: Germline and junction disagree at one end, which may indicate a read error. J is TRBJ1-2 and V is TRBV10-3; D unresolved. Germline CDR1 reads ENHRY; CDR2 reads SYGVKD. The CDR3 consists of 13 residues. The CDR3 region has the DNA TGTGCCATCAGTGTCAACGTCCGCTATGGCTACACATTC. It is translated as CAISVNVRYGYTF.

In regard to this clonotype: The junction departs from germline at one end; a sequencing error may be responsible. This chain links TRBV13 with TRBJ2-7; no reliable D call. This CDR3 region has 17 residues. Per germline, CDR1 PRHDT and CDR2 FYEKMQ (reference sequence). The CDR3 nucleotides read TGTGCCAGCAGCAAATTTTTGAACGCGGTCGAAATATACGAGCAGTGCTTC. This gives the protein CASSKFLNAVEIYEQCF. The full variable domain, in which reference TRBV13 and TRBJ2-7 provide the parts outside the CDR3, is AAGVIQSPRHLIKEKRETATLKCYPIPRHDTVYWYQQGPGQDPQFLISFYEKMQSDKGSIPDRFSAQQFSDYHSELNMSSLELGDSALYFCASSKFLNAVEIYEQCFGPGTRLTVT.

With respect to this clonotype: The junction does not match germline at one end; this may be a read error. The chain has TRBV28 and TRBJ2-7, with a tentative D call TRBD1 (5 bases). CDR1 and CDR2 (germline): MDHEN, SYDVKM. CDR3 length equals 18 residues. The CDR3 coding sequence is TGTGTCAGCAGAGAGGATTACAATAGGGGTCGACTTTCCTACGAGCAGTACTTC. Protein: CVSREDYNRGRLSYEQYF.

Notes on this clonotype: The junction departs from the called germline gene at one end, perhaps through a read error. V is TRBV6-1 and J is TRBJ1-2; no definite D call. CDR1 is MNHNS and CDR2 is SASEGT in the germline V gene. The CDR3 sequence is 13 residues long. CDR3 bases: TGTGCCTCCGAAGGTCAAGGTCCCGATGGCTACATCTTC. Translating it yields CASEGQGPDGYIF.

This clonotype was seen more than once but under ten times. A much larger clone differs from this one at a single base, so this may be a read error. The chain uses TRBV28 and TRBJ1-5; D not certain. CDR1 is MDHEN, CDR2 SYDVKM, per germline. CDR3 length equals 14 residues. As DNA, the CDR3 is TGTGTCAGCAGTTTCGTACCGCTCAATCAGCCCCAGCATTTT. This codes for CVSSFVPLNQPQHF.

This clonotype showed up many times. The J gene is TRBJ2-3, the V gene TRBV7-2; 13 nucleotides match TRBD2. Trimming at V came to 3 bases and at J to 6 bases, leaving 3 bases not matched to a gene. The germline gives CDR1 SGHTA, CDR2 FQGNSA. This CDR3 spans 15 amino acids. This chain's CDR3 is CASSLTSGGKDTQYF. CDR3 DNA sequence: TGTGCCAGCAGCTTGACTAGCGGGGGGAAGGATACGCAGTATTTT.

On this clonotype: This CDR3 fails to terminate in the conserved phenylalanine or tryptophan, so it likely reflects a read error. The chain is built from TRBV10-2 and TRBJ1-1; D remains unclear. The CDR3 extends over 15 amino acids. CDR1 WSHSY and CDR2 SAAADI come from the germline V gene. Here the CDR3 DNA reads TGCGCCAACAGTGAGTGGAGCACTCTGGACACTGAAGCTTTCATT. Encoded protein: CANSEWSTLDTEAFI.

This clonotype was seen a handful of times. The chain uses TRBV28 and TRBJ1-6; D gene unclear. V was shortened by 1 base and J by 14 bases, with 18 bases between the two germline ends. This CDR3 is 15 amino acids long. Germline V gene lookup returns CDR1 MDHEN and CDR2 SYDVKM. CDR3 amino acids: CASSLLRGYQSALHF. The CDR3 nucleotides are TGTGCCAGCAGTTTATTAAGAGGGTACCAATCGGCCCTCCACTTT.

This sequence joins TRBV4-2 and TRBJ2-5, with 10 bases fitting TRBD2. This CDR3 is built from 16 residues. Germline CDR1 LGHNA, CDR2 YNFKEQ. V gave up 5 bases and J gave up 5 bases; unmatched junction bases: 11. The CDR3 DNA reads as TGTGCCAGCAGCGTCGGACTAGCGGCCGAAGTGGAGACCCAGTACTTC. Translating it yields CASSVGLAAEVETQYF.

On this clonotype itself: A much larger clone lies one base from this, so it may be a read error. The conserved closing phenylalanine or tryptophan is absent in this CDR3, likely reflecting a read error. The chain recombines TRBV20-1 with TRBJ2-3, with 7 bases fitting TRBD1. The V segment lost 3 bases and the J segment 2 bases; nucleotides outside the gene matches: 14. CDR3 length: 17 residues. CDR1 and CDR2 (germline): DFQATT, SNEGSKA (reference sequence). The CDR3 DNA reads TGCAGTGCTAGGCAAGAGAGGGACAGAGGGATCACAGATACGCAGTATTTA. It encodes CSARQERDRGITDTQYL.

About this clonotype itself: At one end, the junction sequence differs from germline, possibly due to a read error. The chain combines TRBV4-1 with TRBJ2-1; D may be TRBD1 (5 bases). CDR3 length equals 17 residues. Germline V gene data show CDR1 as MGHRA and CDR2 as YSYEKL. DNA for the CDR3: TGCGCAAGCAGCCAAGGGCCAGCGAGAGTACTTAGGGGTGAGCAGTTCTTC. Its protein is CASSQGPARVLRGEQFF.

There are many counts of this clonotype. J is TRBJ2-3 and V is TRBV20-1, with a weak D call TRBD1 (5 bases). The CDR3 has 14 amino acids. V was pared by 6 bases and J by 2 bases, with 15 bases between. Per germline, CDR1 DFQATT and CDR2 SNEGSKA (reference sequence). The CDR3 sequence is CSANKGYPTDTQYF. In DNA form, the CDR3 reads TGCAGTGCGAATAAGGGGTACCCCACAGATACGCAGTATTTT.

This clonotype was seen only a few times. V gene TRBV5-8 combines with J gene TRBJ2-2; 13 bases map to TRBD2. V lost 0 bases and J lost 3; bases outside the gene matches: 14. This CDR3 is built from 21 residues. The germline gives CDR1 SGHTS, CDR2 YDEGEE. The DNA of the CDR3 is TGTGCCAGCAGCTTGGGAAGCGGCATCCCCACTAGCGGGAGGGACACCGGGGAGCTGTTTTTT. Amino acids: CASSLGSGIPTSGRDTGELFF.